Listed here is a single TCR beta chain. Its target is unknown. The study reverse transcribed the entire isolated RNA, so it sequenced expressed TCRB transcripts. Profiled with immunoSEQ multiplex PCR; TCRdb holds only in-frame clones, not every one. This sample has a few hundred thousand clones; 24% occur once, and the top ten carry 0.012%. This specimen belongs to a study of beta chain features in type 1 diabetes. Study-wide background: No patient-donor differences in age, gender, total cells or subset yield. The study's findings and limits: All four CD4+ subsets from Type 1 diabetes patients carried moderately but significantly shorter TCRB CDR3s. Junctions at VDJ sites from type 1 diabetes patients had fewer insertions and more deletions. Equally in patients and controls, shorter templates might have been favored by PCR.

The germline CDR1 and CDR2 sequences are MGHRA and YSYEKL. V lost 4 bases and J lost 0, with 16 bases in between. CDR3 length: 16 residues. The sequence derives from a woman in her twenties or thirties with type 1 diabetes. The chain carries TRBV4-1 and TRBJ2-7, with a possible D match to TRBD1 (5 bases). Sequencing was carried out using naive CD4+ T cells from blood. CDR3 residues: CASSPGHPRGSYEQYF. In DNA form, the CDR3 reads TGCGCCAGCAGCCCAGGACACCCAAGGGGCTCCTACGAGCAGTACTTC.